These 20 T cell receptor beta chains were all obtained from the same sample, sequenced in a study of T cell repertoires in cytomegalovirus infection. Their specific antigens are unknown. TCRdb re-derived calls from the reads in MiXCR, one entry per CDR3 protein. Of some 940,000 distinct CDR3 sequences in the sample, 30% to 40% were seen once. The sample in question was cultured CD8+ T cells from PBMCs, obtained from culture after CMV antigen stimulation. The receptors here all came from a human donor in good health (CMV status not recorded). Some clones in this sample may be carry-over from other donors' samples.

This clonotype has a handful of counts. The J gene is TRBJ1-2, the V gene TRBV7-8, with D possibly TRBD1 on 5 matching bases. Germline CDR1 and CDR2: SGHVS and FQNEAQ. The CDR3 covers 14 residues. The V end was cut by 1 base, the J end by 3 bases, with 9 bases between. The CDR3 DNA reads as TGTGCCAGCAGCTTAGTGTCAGGGTACTATGGCTACACCTTC. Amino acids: CASSLVSGYYGYTF.

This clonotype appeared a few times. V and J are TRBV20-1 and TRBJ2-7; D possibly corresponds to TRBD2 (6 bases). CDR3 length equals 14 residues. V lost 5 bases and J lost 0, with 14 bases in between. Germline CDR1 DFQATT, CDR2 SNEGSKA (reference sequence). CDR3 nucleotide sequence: TGCAGTGCTGCCGGGAGCGCCCCCTCCTACGAGCAGTACTTC. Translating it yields CSAAGSAPSYEQYF.

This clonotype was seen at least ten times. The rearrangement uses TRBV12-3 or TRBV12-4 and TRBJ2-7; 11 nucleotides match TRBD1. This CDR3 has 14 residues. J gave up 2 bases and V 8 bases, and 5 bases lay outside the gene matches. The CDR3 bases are TGTGCCAGCCGTCCGGGACAGGGGGCCTACGAGCAGTACTTC. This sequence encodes CASRPGQGAYEQYF.

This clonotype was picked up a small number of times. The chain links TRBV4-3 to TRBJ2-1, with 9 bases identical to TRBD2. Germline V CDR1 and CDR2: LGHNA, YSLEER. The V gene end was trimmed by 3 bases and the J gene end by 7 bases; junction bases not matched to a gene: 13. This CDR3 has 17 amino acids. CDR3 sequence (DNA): TGCGCCAGCAGCCACACCCGCTGGCTAGCGGGGATGAATGAGCAGTTCTTC. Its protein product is CASSHTRWLAGMNEQFF.

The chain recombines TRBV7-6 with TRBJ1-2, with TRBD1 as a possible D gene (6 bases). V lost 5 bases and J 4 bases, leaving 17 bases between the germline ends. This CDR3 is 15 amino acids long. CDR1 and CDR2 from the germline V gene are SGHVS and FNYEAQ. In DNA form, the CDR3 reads TGTGCCAGCAGCCCCGAGGCAACAGGGCGCTATGGCTACACCTTC. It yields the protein CASSPEATGRYGYTF.

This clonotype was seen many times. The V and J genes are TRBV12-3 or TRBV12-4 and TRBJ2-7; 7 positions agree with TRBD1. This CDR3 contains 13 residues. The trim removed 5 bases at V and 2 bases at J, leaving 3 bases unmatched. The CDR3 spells CASSPTGTYEQYF. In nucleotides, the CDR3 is TGTGCCAGCAGTCCGACAGGGACCTACGAGCAGTACTTC.

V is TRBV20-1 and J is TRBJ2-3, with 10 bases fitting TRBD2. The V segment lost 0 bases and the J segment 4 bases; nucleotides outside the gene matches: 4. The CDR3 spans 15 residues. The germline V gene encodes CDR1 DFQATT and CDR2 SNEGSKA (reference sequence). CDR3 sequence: CSARDWLAGADTQYF. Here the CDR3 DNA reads TGCAGTGCTAGAGATTGGCTAGCGGGGGCAGATACGCAGTATTTT.

The chain's CDR3 is CSGGRYEQYV. DNA for the CDR3: TGTTCCGGGGGAAGATACGAGCAGTACGTC. The chain carries TRBV6-1 and TRBJ2-7; tentatively, D is TRBD2 (6 bases). Per germline, CDR1 MNHNS and CDR2 SASEGT. This CDR3 comprises 10 residues.

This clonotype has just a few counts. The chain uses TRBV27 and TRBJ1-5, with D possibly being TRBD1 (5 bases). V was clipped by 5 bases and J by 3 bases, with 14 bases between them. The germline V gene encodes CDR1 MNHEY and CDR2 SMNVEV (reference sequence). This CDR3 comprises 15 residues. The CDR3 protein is CASSPLSGYNQPQHF. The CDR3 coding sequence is TGTGCCAGCAGTCCCCTCTCAGGGTACAATCAGCCCCAGCATTTT.

CDR3 sequence reads: CASSFAEARGTLDEQFF. Here the CDR3 DNA reads TGTGCCAGCAGCTTTGCCGAGGCTAGGGGGACTTTGGATGAGCAGTTCTTC. The chain carries TRBV5-5 and TRBJ2-1, with D possibly called TRBD1 or TRBD2 (6 bases each). Germline V lookup: CDR1 SGHKS, CDR2 YYEKEE (reference sequence). The CDR3 is 17 amino acids. V lost 2 bases and J lost 8, with 23 bases in between. Complete variable domain (other parts from reference TRBV5-5 and TRBJ2-1): DAGVTQSPTHLIKTRGQQVTLRCSPISGHKSVSWYQQVLGQGPQFIFQYYEKEERGRGNFPDRFSARQFPNYSSELNVNALLLGDSALYLCASSFAEARGTLDEQFFGPGTRLTVL.

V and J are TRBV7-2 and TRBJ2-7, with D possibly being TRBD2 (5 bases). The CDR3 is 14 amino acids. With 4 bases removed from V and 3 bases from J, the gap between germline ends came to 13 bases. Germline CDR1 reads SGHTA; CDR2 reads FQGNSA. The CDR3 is CASSSSGVHYEQYV. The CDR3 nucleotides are TGTGCCAGCAGCTCTTCCGGGGTCCACTACGAGCAGTACGTC.

The CDR3 coding sequence is TGTGCCACCAGCATAAGACAGGGGAGTCCCGGGGAGCTGTTTTTT. It specifies CATSIRQGSPGELFF. The J gene is TRBJ2-2, the V gene TRBV15; TRBD1 aligns across 8 bases. The junction had 7 bases not matched to a gene; V was cut back by 4 bases and J by 6 bases. Germline-derived CDR1 and CDR2 are LNHNV and YYDKDF (reference sequence). This CDR3 spans 15 amino acids.

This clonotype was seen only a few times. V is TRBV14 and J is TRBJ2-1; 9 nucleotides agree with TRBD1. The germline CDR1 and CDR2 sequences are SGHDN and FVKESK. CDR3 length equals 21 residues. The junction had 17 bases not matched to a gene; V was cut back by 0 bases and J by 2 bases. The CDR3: CASSQDVDYSPGQGAYNEQFF. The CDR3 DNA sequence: TGTGCCAGCAGCCAAGACGTGGATTATTCTCCGGGACAGGGAGCCTACAATGAGCAGTTCTTC.

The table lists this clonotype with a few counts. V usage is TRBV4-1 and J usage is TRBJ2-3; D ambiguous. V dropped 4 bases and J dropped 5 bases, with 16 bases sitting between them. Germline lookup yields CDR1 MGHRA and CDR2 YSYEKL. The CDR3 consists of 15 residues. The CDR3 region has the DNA TGCGCCAGCAGCCTCTCACCAGTTTGGGAAGATACGCAGTATTTT. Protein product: CASSLSPVWEDTQYF.

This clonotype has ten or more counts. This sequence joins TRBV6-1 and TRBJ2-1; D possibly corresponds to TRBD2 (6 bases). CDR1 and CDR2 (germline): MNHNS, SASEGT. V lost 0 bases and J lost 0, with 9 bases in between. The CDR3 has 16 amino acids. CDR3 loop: CASSEAGGLSYNEQFF. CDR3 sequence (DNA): TGTGCCAGCAGTGAAGCCGGGGGACTCTCCTACAATGAGCAGTTCTTC.

CDR3 region: CASKVLGGASPTGELFF. The CDR3 DNA reads as TGTGCCAGCAAAGTTTTAGGGGGCGCTTCCCCGACCGGGGAGCTGTTTTTT. The V call is TRBV12-3 or TRBV12-4, the J call TRBJ2-2; 7 bases align to TRBD1. The CDR3 loop spans 17 amino acids. Trimming removed 7 bases from V and 5 bases from J; junction bases left unmatched: 16.

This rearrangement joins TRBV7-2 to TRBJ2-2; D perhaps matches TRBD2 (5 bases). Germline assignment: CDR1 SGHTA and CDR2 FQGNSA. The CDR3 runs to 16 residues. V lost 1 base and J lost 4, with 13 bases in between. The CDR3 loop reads CASSLGASPSTGELFF. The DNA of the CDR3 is TGTGCCAGCAGCTTAGGAGCTAGCCCTAGCACCGGGGAGCTGTTTTTT.

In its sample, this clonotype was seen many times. This CDR3 is CASSSRMARNTGELFF. In nucleotides, the CDR3 is TGTGCCAGCAGCTCCCGGATGGCTCGGAACACCGGGGAGCTGTTTTTT. V usage is TRBV7-2 and J usage is TRBJ2-2, with unresolved D. V was clipped by 4 bases and J by 1 base, with 13 bases between them. Per the germline V gene, CDR1 is SGHTA and CDR2 is FQGNSA. This CDR3 region has 16 residues. Together with reference TRBV7-2 and TRBJ2-2, the CDR3 gives the full variable domain: GAGVSQSPSNKVTEKGKDVELRCDPISGHTALYWYRQSLGQGLEFLIYFQGNSAPDKSGLPSDRFSAERTGGSVSTLTIQRTQQEDSAVYLCASSSRMARNTGELFFGEGSRLTVL.

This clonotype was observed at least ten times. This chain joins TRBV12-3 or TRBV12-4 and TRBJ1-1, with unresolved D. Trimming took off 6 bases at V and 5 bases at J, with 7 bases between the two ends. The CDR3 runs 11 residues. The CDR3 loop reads CASRVRTEAFF. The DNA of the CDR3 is TGTGCCAGCAGGGTCCGTACTGAAGCTTTCTTT.

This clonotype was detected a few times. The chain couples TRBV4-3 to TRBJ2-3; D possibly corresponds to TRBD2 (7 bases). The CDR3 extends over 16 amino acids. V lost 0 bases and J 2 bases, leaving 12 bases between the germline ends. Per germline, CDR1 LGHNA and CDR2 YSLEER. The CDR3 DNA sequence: TGCGCCAGCAGCCAAGACGGGGGGCTCTACACAGATACGCAGTATTTT. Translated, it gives CASSQDGGLYTDTQYF.